This T cell receptor beta chain was profiled in a study of blood T cell repertoires in COVID-19. Looking at the study overall: COVID-19 samples collected from the United States, Italy and Spain covered acute and convalescent phases.

Original processing notes: Amplification with reference gene primers provided the estimates of nucleated cell counts. Libraries were prepared by immunoSEQ multiplex PCR; TCRdb keeps only in-frame clonotypes and omits some of them. The V and J calls and the clone size are those of that table, but D and trimming were determined from the DNA. This sample has roughly 49,000 clones, with 75% to 85% found just once. Germline CDR1 is SQVTM and CDR2 is ANQGSEA. The CDR3 sequence is 9 residues long. Trimming shortened V by 4 bases and J by 8 bases, and 5 bases separated the two germline ends. The rearrangement links TRBV29-1 to TRBJ1-2; D not certain. Sequenced sample: peripheral blood. The clonotype comes from a man aged 35 to 55 with acute or convalescent COVID-19. The CDR3 DNA reads as TGCAGCGTTGGGGAGGGCTACACCTTC. It yields the protein CSVGEGYTF. The whole variable domain, remainder taken from reference TRBV29-1 and TRBJ1-2, is SAVISQKPSRDICQRGTSLTIQCQVDSQVTMMFWYRQQPGQSLTLIATANQGSEATYESGFVIDKFPISRPNLTFSTLTVSNMSPEDSSIYLCSVGEGYTFGSGTRLTVV.